The clone carrying this TCR beta chain appeared a few times. Its antigen remains unknown. The data originate from a study of shared clonotypes between healthy human individuals. Study-level information: Researchers assigned three CD4 naive, three CD4 memory, two CD8 naive and one CD8 memory plate to each donor. Study results and caveats: Blood was the sole source, and tissue repertoires probably differ.

Profiled with immunoSEQ multiplex PCR; TCRdb holds only in-frame clones, not every one. The sample includes about 2.4 million clones, 80% to 95% of them seen just once. The length of the CDR3 is 11 residues. V lost 3 bases and J lost 6, with 8 bases in between. Germline V lookup: CDR1 SQVTM, CDR2 ANQGSEA. V is TRBV29-1 and J is TRBJ1-1; D not certain. The receptor was derived from a man aged 18 to 29 in good health. Some clones in this sample may be carry-over from other donors' samples. The specimen sequenced was naive CD4+ T cells from PBMCs. Regarding subset: CD45RA+ positively selected. CDR3 residues: CSVETSAEAFF. The CDR3 nucleotides read TGCAGCGTTGAGACATCCGCTGAAGCTTTCTTT. The full variable domain, its missing parts supplied by reference TRBV29-1 and TRBJ1-1, is SAVISQKPSRDICQRGTSLTIQCQVDSQVTMMFWYRQQPGQSLTLIATANQGSEATYESGFVIDKFPISRPNLTFSTLTVSNMSPEDSSIYLCSVETSAEAFFGQGTRLTVV.